These 30 T cell receptor beta chains were all obtained from the same sample, sequenced in a study of glioma-infiltrating T cells. Amplification of TCR alpha and beta CDR3 regions from RNA used iRepertoire nested multiplex PCR. TCRdb called the multiplex PCR reads again in MiXCR, with one record for every CDR3 protein. The sample records over 100,000 distinct CDR3 sequences, 25% to 30% being singletons. The sequencing sample was made of glioma tissue, nonneoplastic brain tissue, or PBMCs (not recorded which). The receptors shown here come from a human donor with low-grade glioma or glioblastoma, undergoing nonglioma brain surgery, or in good health (not recorded which).

Many counts were recorded for this clonotype. The V call is TRBV15, the J call TRBJ1-5, with a weak D call TRBD1 (5 bases). In germline, CDR1 is LNHNV, CDR2 YYDKDF (reference sequence). This CDR3 contains 16 residues. Trimming cost V 1 base and J 3 bases, with 13 bases left between them. This CDR3 reads CATSRGWGGFNQPQHF. The CDR3 coding sequence is TGTGCCACCAGCAGAGGATGGGGGGGTTTCAATCAGCCCCAGCATTTT.

This clonotype was seen ten or more times. V gene TRBV7-9 combines with J gene TRBJ1-5, with a weak D call TRBD1 (5 bases). The CDR3 runs to 14 residues. Trimming removed 5 bases at V and 5 bases at J, with 13 bases between. Germline lookup yields CDR1 SEHNR and CDR2 FQNEAQ (reference sequence). CDR3 DNA: TGTGCCAGCAGCCTCCCAGGGTACCATCAGCCCCAGCATTTT. Its protein is CASSLPGYHQPQHF.

In the case of this clonotype: One end of the junction does not line up with germline, which may come from a read error. The rearrangement uses TRBV4-2 and TRBJ2-7; TRBD1 agrees at 8 bases. The CDR3 sequence is 14 residues long. Germline V gene data show CDR1 as LGHNA and CDR2 as YNFKEQ. This CDR3 is CASSRGQGAYKQYF. The CDR3, as DNA: TGTGCCAGCAGCCGTGGACAGGGAGCCTACAAGCAGTACTTC.

With regard to this clonotype: A much larger clone lies one base from this, so it may be a read error. CDR3 sequence: CATSDPSSGTGTLYGYIF. CDR3 nucleotide sequence: TGTGCCACCAGTGATCCGTCCTCCGGGACAGGGACCCTCTATGGCTACATCTTC. J is TRBJ1-2 and V is TRBV24-1; 9 bases line up with TRBD1. CDR3 size: 18 residues. Germline lookup yields CDR1 KGHDR and CDR2 SFDVKD.

About this clonotype itself: Just one base apart from a much larger clone, this may be a read error. The rearrangement links TRBV7-9 to TRBJ1-5; 7 bases match TRBD1. V shed 7 bases, J shed 4 bases, and the junction held 13 bases outside the gene matches. CDR1 is SEHNR and CDR2 is FQNEAQ in the germline V gene (reference sequence). CDR3 length: 16 residues. CDR3 coding DNA: TGTGCCAGCACAACCGTGACAGGGACCCCTAATCAGCCCCAGCATTTT. Translating it yields CASTTVTGTPNQPQHF.

The J gene is TRBJ2-5, the V gene TRBV20-1; no definite D call. This CDR3 contains 10 residues. CDR1 and CDR2 from the germline V gene are DFQATT and SNEGSKA (reference sequence). Trimming pared 2 bases from V and 5 bases from J, leaving 3 bases between. In DNA, the CDR3 is TGCAGTGCTAGACACGAGACCCAGTACTTC. Amino acid sequence: CSARHETQYF.

This clonotype was counted ten times or more. Written as DNA, the CDR3 is TGTGCCAGCAGCTGGGGGACTCTCAATGAGCAGTTCTTC. This translates into CASSWGTLNEQFF. This chain uses TRBV12-3 or TRBV12-4 with TRBJ2-1; tentative D call: TRBD2 (6 bases). This CDR3 is built from 13 residues. The V gene lost 6 bases and the J gene lost 6 bases, with 12 bases spanning the gap.

This clonotype has a handful of counts. This chain links TRBV18 with TRBJ2-1, with 9 bases that match TRBD2. The CDR3 loop spans 18 amino acids. CDR1 and CDR2 from the germline V gene are KGHSH and LQKENI. With V trimmed by 3 bases and J by 0 bases, 9 bases remained unmatched. This CDR3 is CASSPRAGGSSSYNEQFF. The CDR3 DNA follows: TGTGCCAGCTCACCGCGAGCGGGGGGCTCGAGCTCCTACAATGAGCAGTTCTTC.

The V gene is TRBV12-3 or TRBV12-4, the J gene TRBJ2-5, with D possibly being TRBD2 (7 bases). Trimming took 1 base from V and 4 from J, leaving 10 bases between them. This CDR3 is built from 14 residues. The CDR3 DNA follows: TGTGCCAGCAGTTTAGTCCGGGGGGCAGAGACCCAGTACTTC. Protein: CASSLVRGAETQYF.

This clonotype was observed at least ten times. DNA of the CDR3: TGTGCCAGCAGTTTGACTAGCGGGAGCACAGATACGCAGTATTTT. This gives the protein CASSLTSGSTDTQYF. The chain joins TRBV12-3 or TRBV12-4 to TRBJ2-3; 10 bases line up with TRBD2. The V gene end was trimmed by 3 bases and the J gene end by 0 bases; junction bases not matched to a gene: 0. CDR3 length: 15 amino acids.

In this sample, this clonotype turned up many times. The chain carries TRBV4-3 and TRBJ1-4, with D possibly matching TRBD1 (6 bases). Trimming stripped 3 bases from V and 6 bases from J, with 14 bases between. The CDR3 is 15 amino acids. Germline V gene lookup returns CDR1 LGHNA and CDR2 YSLEER. The CDR3 region is CASSHFGQNYEKLFF. The CDR3 region has the DNA TGCGCCAGCAGCCATTTCGGACAGAACTATGAAAAACTGTTTTTT.

This clonotype was seen at least ten times. The rearrangement joins TRBV4-3 to TRBJ2-1; tentatively, D is TRBD1 (6 bases). The CDR3 contains 14 residues. The germline V and J ends were trimmed by 3 bases and 7 bases, with 13 bases remaining between them. Germline-derived CDR1 and CDR2 are LGHNA and YSLEER. CDR3 DNA: TGCGCCAGCAGCCACCTTGTACAGGGAAATGAGCAGTTCTTC. It yields the protein CASSHLVQGNEQFF.

Comment on this clonotype: A read error may produce the germline difference seen at one junction end. The chain is built from TRBV28 and TRBJ2-3, with D tentatively TRBD1 (5 bases). CDR1 and CDR2 (germline): MDHEN, SYDVKM. This CDR3 spans 14 amino acids. This chain's CDR3 is CASSFGQPTGTQYF. The CDR3 region has the DNA TGTGCCAGCAGTTTCGGGCAGCCCACAGGTACGCAGTATTTT. The full variable domain, completed using reference TRBV28 and TRBJ2-3, is DVKVTQSSRYLVKRTGEKVFLECVQDMDHENMFWYRQDPGLGLRLIYFSYDVKMKEKGDIPEGYSVSREKKERFSLILESASTNQTSMYLCASSFGQPTGTQYFGPGTRLTVL.

There are many counts of this clonotype. The J gene is TRBJ1-1, the V gene TRBV10-3; 8 bases fit TRBD1. CDR3 length: 13 residues. Per the germline V gene, CDR1 is ENHRY and CDR2 is SYGVKD. The V gene end was trimmed by 10 bases and the J gene end by 3 bases; junction bases not matched to a gene: 7. The chain's CDR3 is CATGDRWDTEAFF. CDR3 DNA sequence: TGTGCCACCGGGGACAGGTGGGACACTGAAGCTTTCTTT.

Points on this clonotype: Given a much more abundant clone one base away, this may be a read error. The chain is built from TRBV2 and TRBJ2-1; a possible D gene is TRBD2 (5 bases). The CDR3 loop spans 12 amino acids. Trimming removed 1 base at V and 13 bases at J, with 11 bases between. The V gene's germline CDR1 is SNHLY and CDR2 FYNNEI. This chain's CDR3 is CASSEEDWSQFF. The DNA of the CDR3 is TGTGCCAGCAGTGAAGAGGACTGGAGCCAGTTCTTC.

This clonotype was recorded many times. The J gene is TRBJ1-2, the V gene TRBV29-1; D call uncertain. The CDR3 sequence is 12 residues long. The V and J ends lost 2 bases and 4 bases respectively, with 8 bases between them. Germline CDR1 and CDR2: SQVTM and ANQGSEA. The CDR3 reads CSVETGVYGYTF. The DNA of the CDR3 is TGCAGCGTTGAAACCGGGGTCTATGGCTACACCTTC. Full variable domain (remainder filled in from reference TRBV29-1 and TRBJ1-2): SAVISQKPSRDICQRGTSLTIQCQVDSQVTMMFWYRQQPGQSLTLIATANQGSEATYESGFVIDKFPISRPNLTFSTLTVSNMSPEDSSIYLCSVETGVYGYTFGSGTRLTVV.

At least ten counts were recorded for this clonotype. The rearrangement joins TRBV6-8 to TRBJ2-1; D may match TRBD1 or TRBD2 (5 bases each). This CDR3 contains 14 residues. From germline, CDR1 is MNHGY and CDR2 SAAAGT. Trimming shortened V by 4 bases and J by 6 bases, and 13 bases separated the two germline ends. The DNA of the CDR3 is TGTGCCAGCAGTTCACGATGGGACCTCAATGAGCAGTTCTTC. Translation: CASSSRWDLNEQFF.

This clonotype was recorded many times. The V and J genes are TRBV18 and TRBJ2-7; 7 nucleotides match TRBD1. The CDR3 has 15 amino acids. Germline CDR1 is KGHSH and CDR2 is LQKENI. The ends lost 0 bases at V and 5 bases at J; junction bases unmatched: 7. This CDR3 reads CASSPPTGPLNEQYF. The CDR3 coding sequence is TGTGCCAGCTCACCACCGACAGGGCCCCTCAACGAGCAGTACTTC.

This clonotype was observed many times. The chain recombines TRBV28 with TRBJ1-1; no reliable D call. The germline CDR1 and CDR2 sequences are MDHEN and SYDVKM. The CDR3 is made up of 13 amino acids. V lost 2 bases, J lost 2 bases, and 6 bases lay in between. CDR3 coding DNA: TGTGCCAGCAGTTTAGGTTCTAACACTGAAGCTTTCTTT. Amino acids: CASSLGSNTEAFF.

This clonotype has ten or more counts. The chain employs TRBV19 and TRBJ1-5, with unresolved D. Germline CDR1 and CDR2: LNHDA and SQIVND (reference sequence). Trimming shortened V by 5 bases and J by 1 base, and 6 bases separated the two germline ends. The CDR3 has 13 residues. The CDR3 loop is CASSPQSNQPQHF. The CDR3 DNA is TGTGCCAGTAGTCCCCAAAGCAATCAGCCCCAGCATTTT.

This clonotype was counted ten times or more. This chain uses TRBV6-5 with TRBJ2-7; D is uncertain. CDR1 is MNHEY and CDR2 is SVGAGI in the germline V gene. This CDR3 has 14 amino acids. The germline V and J ends were trimmed by 0 bases and 11 bases, with 17 bases remaining between them. In DNA form, the CDR3 reads TGTGCCAGCAGTTACTCGATCGATGGGCACATGAAGTACTTC. Amino acids: CASSYSIDGHMKYF.

This clonotype was seen many times. The rearrangement joins TRBV6-2 or TRBV6-3 to TRBJ2-3; D is possibly TRBD2 (5 bases). Trimming pared 5 bases from V and 1 base from J, leaving 13 bases between. The CDR3 has 15 amino acids. Germline V gene data show CDR1 as MNHEY and CDR2 as SVGEGT. The CDR3 reads CASSPTRVGTDTQYF. The CDR3 region has the DNA TGTGCCAGCAGTCCCACGAGGGTTGGCACAGATACGCAGTATTTT.

This clonotype has more than one count but fewer than ten. The chain employs TRBV12-3 or TRBV12-4 and TRBJ2-7, with TRBD2 matching over 8 bases. The CDR3 covers 14 residues. J lost 6 bases, V lost 5 bases, and 9 bases had no gene match. The chain's CDR3 is CASSREGGRLEQYF. CDR3 sequence (DNA): TGTGCCAGCAGTCGGGAGGGGGGACGGCTCGAGCAGTACTTC.

This clonotype was seen repeatedly, ten times or more. CDR3 loop: CASSLSGLSDTQYF. The CDR3 region has the DNA TGTGCCAGCAGCTTAAGCGGACTGTCAGATACGCAGTATTTT. V gene TRBV7-9 combines with J gene TRBJ2-3; tentatively, D is TRBD2 (5 bases). The ends were cut back, 2 bases at V and 4 bases at J, with 10 bases in the middle. Germline CDR1 is SEHNR and CDR2 is FQNEAQ (reference sequence). The CDR3 loop spans 14 amino acids. The complete variable domain, with remaining parts taken from reference TRBV7-9 and TRBJ2-3, reads DTGVSQNPRHKITKRGQNVTFRCDPISEHNRLYWYRQTLGQGPEFLTYFQNEAQLEKSRLLSDRFSAERPKGSFSTLEIQRTEQGDSAMYLCASSLSGLSDTQYFGPGTRLTVL.

A remark on this clonotype: The junction and the germline gene differ at one end; a read error may be behind it. The chain joins TRBV19 to TRBJ2-7; TRBD1 agrees at 7 bases. CDR3 length equals 13 residues. The germline V gene encodes CDR1 LNHDA and CDR2 SQIVND (reference sequence). The CDR3 region is CASSRGQLYKQYF. The CDR3 DNA sequence: TGTGCCAGTAGTAGGGGACAGCTCTACAAGCAGTACTTC.

This clonotype was counted ten times or more. V gene TRBV24-1 combines with J gene TRBJ1-1, with unresolved D. Germline V gene data show CDR1 as KGHDR and CDR2 as SFDVKD. This CDR3 contains 13 residues. Deletions cut 5 bases from V and 1 base from J, with 7 bases between. The CDR3 here is CATSGQPNTEAFF. CDR3 coding DNA: TGTGCCACCAGTGGGCAGCCGAACACTGAAGCTTTCTTT.

This clonotype was observed at least ten times. The chain recombines TRBV14 with TRBJ1-1, with TRBD1 as a possible D gene (6 bases). CDR3 length equals 17 residues. V was trimmed by 0 bases and J by 0 bases, leaving 14 bases between them. Germline CDR1 reads SGHDN; CDR2 reads FVKESK. The CDR3 is CASSQDFGYRVNTEAFF. CDR3 nucleotides: TGTGCCAGCAGCCAAGATTTTGGGTACAGGGTGAACACTGAAGCTTTCTTT.

The V call is TRBV5-5, the J call TRBJ2-3; tentatively, D is TRBD2 (6 bases). Germline V lookup: CDR1 SGHKS, CDR2 YYEKEE (reference sequence). The CDR3 contains 15 residues. The V gene lost 0 bases and the J gene lost 3 bases, with 11 bases spanning the gap. The DNA for the CDR3 is TGTGCCAGCAGCTTGGTTAGCGGTGTAACAGATACGCAGTATTTT. Its protein is CASSLVSGVTDTQYF.

In regard to this clonotype: This may come from a read error, since a much larger clone is one base off. The chain combines TRBV4-3 with TRBJ2-1; D remains unclear. The CDR3 sequence is 14 residues long. CDR1 LGHNA and CDR2 YSLEER come from the germline V gene. Trimming removed 1 base from V and 10 bases from J, with 14 bases in between. CDR3 coding DNA: TGCGCCAGCAGCCAAGGACGATTTTTGGACGAGCAGTTCTTC. Translated: CASSQGRFLDEQFF.

Many counts were recorded for this clonotype. V usage is TRBV7-9 and J usage is TRBJ1-2, with D uncertain. This CDR3 is built from 12 residues. From germline, CDR1 is SEHNR and CDR2 FQNEAQ (reference sequence). V lost 5 bases and J lost 4, with 8 bases in between. The CDR3 spells CASSTGVYGYTF. As DNA, the CDR3 is TGTGCCAGCAGCACGGGAGTCTATGGCTACACCTTC.